Below, 26 T cell receptor beta chains from the same sample are listed, as sequenced in a study of blood T cell repertoires in COVID-19. Only in-frame clones appear in the TCRdb table, and some are missing; sequencing was by immunoSEQ multiplex PCR. This sample carries some 110,000 clones, approximately 84% of them seen once, and the ten largest clones take roughly 7.1%. The sample consisted of peripheral blood. These TCRs come from a man aged 65-85 years with active or convalescent COVID-19.

The chain links TRBV5-6 to TRBJ1-3; 7 bases fit TRBD1. Germline CDR1 SGHDT, CDR2 YYEEEE. The CDR3 is 15 residues long. V was pared by 4 bases and J by 0 bases, with 4 bases of the junction left unmatched. Here the CDR3 reads CASSTTGVSGNTIYF. The CDR3 DNA follows: TGTGCCAGCAGCACCACAGGGGTCTCTGGAAACACCATATATTTT.

This chain links TRBV3-1 (or the pseudogene TRBV3-2) with TRBJ1-1; 8 nucleotides line up with TRBD1. Germline lookup yields CDR1 LGHDT and CDR2 YNNKEL (reference sequence). V lost 5 bases, J lost 5 bases, and 7 bases stayed unmatched. This CDR3 is 14 amino acids long. This chain's CDR3 is CASSSQGGGTEAFF. DNA of the CDR3: TGTGCCAGCAGCTCACAGGGGGGTGGAACTGAAGCTTTCTTT.

V and J are TRBV5-4 and TRBJ1-6; 8 nucleotides match TRBD1. Losses at the gene ends were 2 bases for V and 8 bases for J; bases not matched to a gene: 3. CDR1 is SGHNT, CDR2 YYREEE, per germline (reference sequence). This CDR3 is 14 amino acids long. The CDR3 nucleotides are TGTGCCAGCAGCTTACAGGGGGAGGATTCACCCCTCCACTTT. This translates into CASSLQGEDSPLHF.

This clone has only one observation. The J gene is TRBJ2-2, the V gene TRBV5-1; D gene ambiguous. In germline, CDR1 is SGHRS, CDR2 YFSETQ. The length of the CDR3 is 14 residues. Between the trimmed V and J ends, which lost 0 bases and 5 bases, there was a span of 8 bases. The CDR3 DNA reads TGCGCCAGCAGCTTGGCCGGGTATACCGGGGAGCTGTTTTTT. The encoded protein is CASSLAGYTGELFF.

The rearrangement links TRBV29-1 to TRBJ2-7, with 10 bases identical to TRBD1. Germline assignment: CDR1 SQVTM and CDR2 ANQGSEA. J lost 4 bases, V lost 5 bases, and 5 bases had no gene match. The CDR3 has 13 amino acids. The DNA for the CDR3 is TGCAGCGTTACCGGGACAGGGGATTACGAGCAGTACTTC. Amino acids: CSVTGTGDYEQYF.

The chain has TRBV11-1 and TRBJ2-1, with 11 bases fitting TRBD2. Germline lookup yields CDR1 SGHAT and CDR2 FQDESV (reference sequence). V gave up 3 bases and J gave up 10 bases; unmatched junction bases: 8. There are 15 residues in the CDR3. The CDR3 region has the DNA TGTGCCAGCAGCTTGACTAGCGGGGTGGTTAGGGAGCAGTTCTTC. It yields the protein CASSLTSGVVREQFF. The full variable domain, in which reference TRBV11-1 and TRBJ2-1 provide the parts outside the CDR3, is EAEVAQSPRYKITEKSQAVAFWCDPISGHATLYWYRQILGQGPELLVQFQDESVVDDSQLPKDRFSAERLKGVDSTLKIQPAELGDSAMYLCASSLTSGVVREQFFGPGTRLTVL.

Only a few counts were recorded for this clone. V usage is TRBV6-5 and J usage is TRBJ2-1; TRBD2 agrees at 8 bases. J was trimmed by 3 bases and V by 4 bases; bases with no gene match: 5. The CDR3 has 15 amino acids. Per the germline V gene, CDR1 is MNHEY and CDR2 is SVGAGI. The CDR3 DNA follows: TGTGCCAGCAGTTTTAGCGGGACCCTCTACAATGAGCAGTTCTTC. Translating it yields CASSFSGTLYNEQFF.

This clone was seen at least ten times. The same CDR3 is also encoded by other DNA sequences in this sample. The chain carries TRBV6-2 or TRBV6-3 and TRBJ1-2; D not certain. V was clipped by 3 bases and J by 7 bases, with 6 bases between them. From germline, CDR1 is MNHEY and CDR2 SVGEGT. The CDR3 spans 11 residues. CDR3 in amino acids: CASSYGLGYTF. The CDR3 bases are TGTGCCAGCAGTTATGGGCTTGGCTACACCTTC.

Comments on this clone: A junction end diverges from the germline sequence, so it may reflect a read error. The chain has TRBV15 and TRBJ2-7, with 7 bases aligning to TRBD1. The length of the CDR3 is 15 residues. CDR1 and CDR2 from the germline V gene are LNHNV and YYDKDF (reference sequence). DNA of the CDR3: TGTGCCACCAGCAGCGAACGACAGGGTTCCTCCGAGCAGTACTTC. It specifies CATSSERQGSSEQYF.

The genes are TRBV6-5 and TRBJ2-5; 9 nucleotides agree with TRBD2. Germline V CDR1 and CDR2: MNHEY, SVGAGI. V lost 5 bases and J lost 1; bases outside the gene matches: 2. The CDR3 consists of 14 residues. CDR3 sequence: CASSPAGGQETQYF. Here the CDR3 DNA reads TGTGCCAGCAGTCCAGCGGGGGGCCAAGAGACCCAGTACTTC.

This clone came up a few times. The CDR3 here is CASSAISYEQYF. The CDR3 bases are TGTGCCAGCAGTGCTATCTCCTACGAGCAGTACTTC. V gene TRBV2 combines with J gene TRBJ2-7; D is undetermined. Trimming took off 4 bases at V and 0 bases at J, with 4 bases between the two ends. CDR1 SNHLY and CDR2 FYNNEI come from the germline V gene. The length of the CDR3 is 12 residues.

The V and J genes are TRBV9 and TRBJ1-1; D remains unclear. The V end was cut by 1 base, the J end by 2 bases, with 9 bases between. In germline, CDR1 is SGDLS, CDR2 YYNGEE. The CDR3 is 14 amino acids. The CDR3 region has the DNA TGTGCCAGCAGCGTATTGCCAGTCAACACTGAAGCTTTCTTT. This gives the protein CASSVLPVNTEAFF.

This chain joins TRBV11-3 and TRBJ2-7; tentative D call: TRBD1 (5 bases). The CDR3 extends over 16 amino acids. V was shortened by 0 bases and J by 0 bases, with 12 bases between the two germline ends. Germline V gene data show CDR1 as SGHNT and CDR2 as YENEEA. Here the CDR3 reads CASSLDNWGLSYEQYF. The CDR3 region has the DNA TGTGCCAGCAGCTTAGATAACTGGGGCCTCTCCTACGAGCAGTACTTC.

The chain is built from TRBV21-1 and TRBJ2-7; TRBD2, the table's D call, lacks a check against the DNA. TRBV21-1 is given as a pseudogene. This CDR3 region has 16 residues. DNA of the CDR3: TGTGCCAGCAGCAAATTACTAGCGGGAGGGCCCTACGAGCAGTACTTC. It codes for CASSKLLAGGPYEQYF.

The chain uses TRBV18 and TRBJ1-1; D might be TRBD1 (5 bases). Trimming took 7 bases from V and 10 from J, leaving 16 bases between them. Germline values: CDR1 KGHSH, CDR2 LQKENI. The CDR3 spans 12 residues. CDR3: CASLPVGEGAFF. CDR3 nucleotide sequence: TGTGCCAGCTTACCCGTGGGGGAGGGAGCTTTCTTT.

There are a few counts of this clone. The chain employs TRBV18 and TRBJ1-4, with 8 bases fitting TRBD1. CDR3 length equals 17 residues. Per the germline V gene, CDR1 is KGHSH and CDR2 is LQKENI. Trimming took 0 bases from V and 4 from J; bases not matched to a gene: 7. The CDR3 coding sequence is TGTGCCAGCTCACCACCGTCTGCGACAGGGGATAATGAAAAACTGTTTTTT. Its protein is CASSPPSATGDNEKLFF.

This clone has just one count. The rearrangement links TRBV11-2 to TRBJ2-1; 13 nucleotides align to TRBD2. The CDR3 length is 18 residues. V was pared by 5 bases and J by 0 bases, with 7 bases of the junction left unmatched. Germline V gene sequence: CDR1 SGHAT, CDR2 FQNNGV. In DNA, the CDR3 is TGTGCCAGCAGCCCCCGGACTAGCGGGGGCAGCTCCTACAATGAGCAGTTCTTC. Protein product: CASSPRTSGGSSYNEQFF.

The V gene is TRBV11-3, the J gene TRBJ2-5, with TRBD2 identical over 8 bases. Germline CDR1 and CDR2: SGHNT and YENEEA. The CDR3 is 13 amino acids. V dropped 5 bases and J dropped 10; count of bases not matched to a gene: 9. CDR3 nucleotides: TGTGCCAGCAGCCTTCCCCCCGGGGGGGACCAGTACTTC. It translates to CASSLPPGGDQYF.

The chain recombines TRBV11-3 with TRBJ1-1; D gene unclear. In germline, CDR1 is SGHNT, CDR2 YENEEA. There are 15 residues in the CDR3. V shed 0 bases and J shed 2 bases, with 10 bases lying between them. This chain's CDR3 is CASSLDRVSNTEAFF. DNA for the CDR3: TGTGCCAGCAGCTTAGATCGGGTATCCAACACTGAAGCTTTCTTT.

This rearrangement joins TRBV19 to TRBJ1-1; 11 nucleotides match TRBD1. The CDR3 is 14 residues long. J gave up 7 bases and V 3 bases, and 4 bases lay outside the gene matches. CDR1 is LNHDA and CDR2 is SQIVND in the germline V gene (reference sequence). In nucleotides, the CDR3 is TGTGCCAGTAGTATTTGGACAGGGGGCTTTGAAGCTTTCTTT. Protein: CASSIWTGGFEAFF.

This clone was counted once. The chain employs TRBV5-4 and TRBJ2-1, with TRBD2 as a possible D gene (7 bases). Trimming stripped 2 bases from V and 6 bases from J, with 15 bases between. The CDR3 totals 15 residues. The germline gives CDR1 SGHNT, CDR2 YYREEE (reference sequence). CDR3 residues: CASSFPGGPPNEQFF. In nucleotides, the CDR3 is TGTGCCAGCAGCTTTCCGGGGGGCCCCCCCAATGAGCAGTTCTTC.

V and J are TRBV28 and TRBJ1-6; the match to TRBD1 covers 8 bases. CDR1 and CDR2 from the germline V gene are MDHEN and SYDVKM. This CDR3 has 13 amino acids. The V and J ends lost 6 bases and 8 bases, in that order; junction bases with no gene match: 3. The chain's CDR3 is CASSGQGDSPLHF. The CDR3 DNA sequence: TGTGCCAGCAGCGGACAGGGTGATTCACCCCTCCACTTT.

The chain links TRBV5-4 to TRBJ2-1; 9 nucleotides agree with TRBD1. Trimming took 6 bases from V and 9 from J; bases not matched to a gene: 7. The germline gives CDR1 SGHNT, CDR2 YYREEE (reference sequence). The CDR3 covers 13 residues. This CDR3 reads CASTEQGAFEQFF. CDR3 sequence (DNA): TGTGCCAGCACCGAACAGGGGGCGTTTGAGCAGTTCTTC.

A single count supports this clone. The rearrangement uses TRBV5-1 and TRBJ2-1, with TRBD2 matching over 9 bases. CDR3 length: 13 residues. Germline trimming cut 7 bases from V and 8 bases from J; bases unmatched to any gene: 7. From germline, CDR1 is SGHRS and CDR2 YFSETQ. The chain's CDR3 is CASGLAIWDEQFF. The CDR3 coding sequence is TGCGCCAGCGGACTAGCGATATGGGATGAGCAGTTCTTC.

The chain carries TRBV2 and TRBJ2-7; 7 bases agree with TRBD1. Germline V gene data show CDR1 as SNHLY and CDR2 as FYNNEI. The junction had 8 bases not matched to a gene; V was cut back by 5 bases and J by 4 bases. The CDR3 runs 14 residues. CDR3 bases: TGTGCCAGCAGTAGACAGGGTCAAGGATACGAGCAGTACTTC. This encodes CASSRQGQGYEQYF.

This chain uses TRBV7-2 with TRBJ2-3; tentatively, D is TRBD1 (6 bases). The CDR3 loop spans 14 amino acids. The ends were cut back, 6 bases at V and 3 bases at J, with 13 bases in the middle. Germline V CDR1 and CDR2: SGHTA, FQGNSA. The CDR3 reads CASRGAQVTDTQYF. The CDR3 DNA follows: TGTGCCAGCAGGGGGGCCCAGGTGACAGATACGCAGTATTTT. Combining the CDR3 with reference TRBV7-2 and TRBJ2-3 gives the whole variable domain GAGVSQSPSNKVTEKGKDVELRCDPISGHTALYWYRQSLGQGLEFLIYFQGNSAPDKSGLPSDRFSAERTGGSVSTLTIQRTQQEDSAVYLCASRGAQVTDTQYFGPGTRLTVL.